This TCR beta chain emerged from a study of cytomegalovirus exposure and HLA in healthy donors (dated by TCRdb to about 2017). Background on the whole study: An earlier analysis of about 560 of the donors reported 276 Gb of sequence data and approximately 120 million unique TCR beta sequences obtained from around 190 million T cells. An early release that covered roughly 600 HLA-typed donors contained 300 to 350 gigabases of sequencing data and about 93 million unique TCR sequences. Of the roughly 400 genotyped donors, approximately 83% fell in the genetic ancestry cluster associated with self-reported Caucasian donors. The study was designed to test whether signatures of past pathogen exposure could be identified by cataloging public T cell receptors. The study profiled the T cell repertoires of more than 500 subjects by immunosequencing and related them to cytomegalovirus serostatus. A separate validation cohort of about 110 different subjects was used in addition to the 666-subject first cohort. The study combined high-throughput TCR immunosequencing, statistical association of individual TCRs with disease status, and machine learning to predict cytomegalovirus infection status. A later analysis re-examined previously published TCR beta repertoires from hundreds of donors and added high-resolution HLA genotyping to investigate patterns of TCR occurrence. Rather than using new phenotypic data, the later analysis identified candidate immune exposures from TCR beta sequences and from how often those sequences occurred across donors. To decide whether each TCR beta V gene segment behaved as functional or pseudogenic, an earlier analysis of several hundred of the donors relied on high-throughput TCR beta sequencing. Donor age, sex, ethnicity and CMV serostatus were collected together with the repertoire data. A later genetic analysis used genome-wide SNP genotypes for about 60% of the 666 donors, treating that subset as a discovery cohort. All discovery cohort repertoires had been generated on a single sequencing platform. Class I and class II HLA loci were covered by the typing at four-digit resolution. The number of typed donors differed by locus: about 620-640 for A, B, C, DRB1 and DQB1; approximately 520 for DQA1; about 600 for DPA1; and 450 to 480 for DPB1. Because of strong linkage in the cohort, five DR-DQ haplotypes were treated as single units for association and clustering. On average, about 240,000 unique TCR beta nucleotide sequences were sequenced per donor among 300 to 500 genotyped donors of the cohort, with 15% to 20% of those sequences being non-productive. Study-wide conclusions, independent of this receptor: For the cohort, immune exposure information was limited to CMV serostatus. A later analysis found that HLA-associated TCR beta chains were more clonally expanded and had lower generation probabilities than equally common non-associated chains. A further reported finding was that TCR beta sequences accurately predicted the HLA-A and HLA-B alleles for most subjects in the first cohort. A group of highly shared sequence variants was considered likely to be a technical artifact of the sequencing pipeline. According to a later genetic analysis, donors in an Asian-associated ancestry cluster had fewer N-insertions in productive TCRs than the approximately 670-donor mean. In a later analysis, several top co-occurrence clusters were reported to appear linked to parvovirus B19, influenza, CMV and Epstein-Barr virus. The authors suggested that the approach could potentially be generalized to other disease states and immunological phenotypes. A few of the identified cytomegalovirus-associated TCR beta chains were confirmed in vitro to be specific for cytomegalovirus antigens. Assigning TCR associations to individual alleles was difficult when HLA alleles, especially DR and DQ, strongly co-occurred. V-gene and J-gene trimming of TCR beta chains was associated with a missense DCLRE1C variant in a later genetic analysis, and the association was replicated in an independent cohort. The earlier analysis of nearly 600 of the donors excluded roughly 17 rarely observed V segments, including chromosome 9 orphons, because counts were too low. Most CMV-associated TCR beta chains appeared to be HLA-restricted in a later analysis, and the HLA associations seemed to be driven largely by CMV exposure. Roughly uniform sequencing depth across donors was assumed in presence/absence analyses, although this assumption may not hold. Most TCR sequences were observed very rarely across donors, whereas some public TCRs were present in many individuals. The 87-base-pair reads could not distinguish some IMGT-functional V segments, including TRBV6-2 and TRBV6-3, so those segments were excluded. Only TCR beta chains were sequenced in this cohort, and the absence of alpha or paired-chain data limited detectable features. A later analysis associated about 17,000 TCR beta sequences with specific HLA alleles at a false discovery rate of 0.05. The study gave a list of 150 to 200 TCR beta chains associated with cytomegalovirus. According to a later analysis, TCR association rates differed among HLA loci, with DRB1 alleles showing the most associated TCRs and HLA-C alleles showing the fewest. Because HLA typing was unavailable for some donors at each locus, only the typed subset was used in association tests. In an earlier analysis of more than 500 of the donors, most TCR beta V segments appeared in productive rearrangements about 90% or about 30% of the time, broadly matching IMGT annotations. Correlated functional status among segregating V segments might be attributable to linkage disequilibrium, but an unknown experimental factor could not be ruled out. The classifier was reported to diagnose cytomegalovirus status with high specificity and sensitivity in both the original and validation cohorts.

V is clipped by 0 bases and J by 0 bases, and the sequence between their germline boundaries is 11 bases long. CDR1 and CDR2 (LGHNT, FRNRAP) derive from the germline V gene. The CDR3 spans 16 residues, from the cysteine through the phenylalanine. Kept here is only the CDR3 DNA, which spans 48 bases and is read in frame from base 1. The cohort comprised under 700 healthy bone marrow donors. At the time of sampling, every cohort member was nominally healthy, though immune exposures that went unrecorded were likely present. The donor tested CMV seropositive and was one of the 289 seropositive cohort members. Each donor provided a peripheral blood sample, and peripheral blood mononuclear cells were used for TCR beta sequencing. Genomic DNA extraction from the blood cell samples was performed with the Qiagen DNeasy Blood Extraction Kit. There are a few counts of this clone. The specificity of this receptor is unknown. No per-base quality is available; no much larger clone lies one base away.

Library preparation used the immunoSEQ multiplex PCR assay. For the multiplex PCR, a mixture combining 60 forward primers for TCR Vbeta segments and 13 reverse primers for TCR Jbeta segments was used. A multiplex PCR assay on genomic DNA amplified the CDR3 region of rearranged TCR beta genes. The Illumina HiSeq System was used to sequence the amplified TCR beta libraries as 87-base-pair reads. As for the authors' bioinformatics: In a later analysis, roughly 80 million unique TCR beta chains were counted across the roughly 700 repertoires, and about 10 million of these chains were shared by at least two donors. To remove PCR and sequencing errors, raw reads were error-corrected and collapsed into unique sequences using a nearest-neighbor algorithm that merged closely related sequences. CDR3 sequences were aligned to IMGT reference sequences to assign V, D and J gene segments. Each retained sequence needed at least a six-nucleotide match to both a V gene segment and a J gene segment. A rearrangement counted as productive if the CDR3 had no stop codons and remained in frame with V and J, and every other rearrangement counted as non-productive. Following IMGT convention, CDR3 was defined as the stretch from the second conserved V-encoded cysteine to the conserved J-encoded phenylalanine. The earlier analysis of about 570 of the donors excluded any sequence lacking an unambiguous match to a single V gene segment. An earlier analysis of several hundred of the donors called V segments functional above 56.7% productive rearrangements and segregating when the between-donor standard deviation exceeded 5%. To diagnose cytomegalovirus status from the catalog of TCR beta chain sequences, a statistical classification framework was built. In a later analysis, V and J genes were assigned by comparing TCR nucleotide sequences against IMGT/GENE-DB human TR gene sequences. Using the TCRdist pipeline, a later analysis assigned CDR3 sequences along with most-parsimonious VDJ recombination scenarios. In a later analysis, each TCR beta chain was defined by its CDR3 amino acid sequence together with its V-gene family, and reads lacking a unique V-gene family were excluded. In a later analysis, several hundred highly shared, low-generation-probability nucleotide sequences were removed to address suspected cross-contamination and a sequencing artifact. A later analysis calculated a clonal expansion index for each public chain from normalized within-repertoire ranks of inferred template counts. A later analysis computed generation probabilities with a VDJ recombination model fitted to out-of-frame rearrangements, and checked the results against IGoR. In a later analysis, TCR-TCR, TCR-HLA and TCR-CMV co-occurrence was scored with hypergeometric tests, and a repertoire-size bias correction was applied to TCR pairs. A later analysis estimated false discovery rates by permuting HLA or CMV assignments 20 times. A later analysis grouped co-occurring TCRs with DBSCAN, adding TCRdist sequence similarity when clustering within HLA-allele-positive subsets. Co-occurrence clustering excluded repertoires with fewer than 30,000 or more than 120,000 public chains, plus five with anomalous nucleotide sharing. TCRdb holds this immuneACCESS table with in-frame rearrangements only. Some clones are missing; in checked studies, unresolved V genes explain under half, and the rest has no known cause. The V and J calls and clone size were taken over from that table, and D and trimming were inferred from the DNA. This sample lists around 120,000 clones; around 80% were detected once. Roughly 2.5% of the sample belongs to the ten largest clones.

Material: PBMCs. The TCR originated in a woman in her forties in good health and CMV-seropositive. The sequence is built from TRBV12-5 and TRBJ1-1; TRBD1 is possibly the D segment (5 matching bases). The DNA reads TGTGCTAGTGGTTTGGTACTATCAGGGATGAACACTGAAGCTTTCTTT. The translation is CASGLVLSGMNTEAFF.